This T cell receptor beta chain originates from a study of blood T cells in healthy people across ages (dated by TCRdb to between 2014 and 2017). Background for the entire study: Template switching captured roughly one uniquely barcoded TCR beta cDNA molecule per two T cells in model experiments. The study measured age-related changes in TCR beta repertoire diversity using deep sequencing normalized with unique cDNA molecular identifiers. Donors were grouped into four age groups: young (average approximately 15 years), middle-aged (roughly 37), aged (over 55) and long-lived (approximately 78). To avoid experimental bias, donors of different ages were distributed randomly across sequencing lanes. Using the same blood draw, the study looked at two additional independent replicas of 1 million unique cDNA reads for two donors, one aged 18 to 29 and the other aged 80 or older. Study-wide conclusions, independent of this receptor: As age increased, observed TCR beta diversity per million T cells dropped in a roughly linear way, and a significant reduction was already evident by age 40. Compared with the aged group, more naive CD4+ T cells, fewer expanded clones and increased TCR diversity were shown by the long-lived group, suggesting age selection. The CMV infection status of donors was not known, potentially confounding age-related changes in expanded clonotypes. A strong correlation was found between observed TCR beta diversity and the percentage of naive T cells measured by flow cytometry. Estimates of total diversity from one million sequenced T cells were regarded as lower bounds and underestimates. Bulk unsorted PBMC profiling prevented conclusive comparison of naive and antigen-experienced compartments.

The donors were some 36 Caucasian individuals from Russia, aged roughly 6 to 95 years, who were systemically healthy. About 10 milliliters of peripheral blood were collected from each donor into EDTA-treated Vacutainer tubes. Ficoll-Paque density-gradient centrifugation was used to isolate PBMCs, with at least 7 million per sample. Trizol reagent was used to extract total RNA from PBMCs, with at least 5.5 micrograms per sample. The percentages of naive CD45RAhigh/CD27high T cells were determined by flow cytometry on a PBMC aliquot from every donor. Looking up the germline V gene (reference sequence) yields CDR1 DFQATT and CDR2 SNEGSKA. The CDR3 starts with the cysteine, ends with the phenylalanine, and has 15 residues. Just CDR3 DNA is preserved here, 45 bases in frame from base 1. Trimmed from V: 1 base; trimmed from J: 3 bases; junction bases lacking a gene match: 3. This clonotype was seen many times. Its antigen remains undetermined. Base qualities are missing; no much larger clone stands one base away.

The protocol used for the library was 5' RACE. Sequencing used an Illumina HiSeq 2500. A second PCR of roughly 6 to 11 cycles was run with a J-beta primer mix and a sample-barcoded 5' primer. A unique molecular identifier was introduced onto each TCR beta cDNA molecule by a template-switch 5' adaptor carrying 12 random nucleotides. Each sample yielded at least 2.5 million CDR3-containing paired-end reads. First-strand cDNA was synthesized from all RNA with the Mint cDNA synthesis kit, primed by a TRBC-specific oligonucleotide. Following uracil-DNA glycosylase treatment, a first 18-cycle PCR with universal primers M1SS and BC2_uni_R was performed on all cDNA. As for the original processing: Normalization of each sample was performed by random selection of 1 million high-quality reads, each carrying a distinct molecular identifier. Reads sharing molecular identifiers were discarded rather than binned into consensus sequences. MiTCR, set to a Q25 quality threshold and the strictest error-elimination algorithm, was used for CDR3 identification, clonotype clustering and error correction. A nonparametric unseen species model using Euler transformation provided a lower-bound estimate of total TCR beta diversity. TCRdb ran its own pipeline on the public reads, namely fastp trimming at Q25 and MiXCR clone calling, and kept in-frame beta chains. Rows with one shared CDR3 protein collapse into an entry with the most common genes and DNA. The V and J calls reflect TCRdb's pipeline rather than the authors' work. This sample gives about 1,400,000 distinct CDR3 sequences in total; 40% to 50% of them show up just once. 7.9% of the sample goes to the ten largest clones.

The clonotype was recovered from a woman younger than 30 in good health. Sequenced sample: blood. The chain links TRBV20-1 with TRBJ2-1, and 10 bases in between align with TRBD2. The CDR3 corresponds to CSARAGLADYNEQFF. In nucleotide form, the sequence is TGCAGTGCTAGAGCCGGACTAGCGGACTACAATGAGCAGTTCTTC.